What follows are 20 T cell receptor beta chains derived from one specimen sequenced in a study of blood T cells in healthy people across ages. Then a second PCR, running about 7 to 11 cycles, was carried out with a sample-barcoded 5' primer and a J-beta primer mix. TCRdb re-called the 5' RACE reads through MiXCR, storing one row per CDR3 protein. This sample has 700,000 or so distinct CDR3 sequences; over 20% occur once, and the top ten carry around 22%. The sample was blood. The source of these receptors is a man between 65 and 80 years old in good health.

This clonotype was found a few times. V usage is TRBV20-1 and J usage is TRBJ2-1, with D maybe TRBD2 (5 bases). The CDR3 length is 13 residues. The germline V gene has CDR1 DFQATT and CDR2 SNEGSKA (reference sequence). The V end was cut by 0 bases, the J end by 7 bases, with 10 bases between. The CDR3 loop is CSARDLGRNEQFF. In DNA, the CDR3 is TGCAGTGCTAGAGATCTTGGGAGAAATGAGCAGTTCTTC.

V is TRBV7-9 and J is TRBJ1-2; tentative D call: TRBD1 (5 bases). CDR1 and CDR2 (germline): SEHNR, FQNEAQ (reference sequence). V shed 5 bases and J shed 0 bases, with 19 bases lying between them. CDR3 length: 17 amino acids. This chain's CDR3 is CASSPQDTMIANYGYTF. The CDR3 bases are TGTGCCAGCAGCCCCCAGGACACGATGATAGCTAACTATGGCTACACCTTC.

This clonotype was seen more than once but under ten times. The junction and the germline gene differ at one end; a read error may be behind it. The chain uses TRBV29-1 and TRBJ1-1, with D possibly matching TRBD1 (5 bases). The CDR3 covers 13 residues. Germline CDR1 reads SQVTM; CDR2 reads ANQGSEA. CDR3 amino acids: CSVTLGGNTEAFF. The CDR3 bases are TGCAGCGTGACCCTCGGGGGTAACACTGAGGCTTTCTTT. Full variable domain (missing parts from reference TRBV29-1 and TRBJ1-1): SAVISQKPSRDICQRGTSLTIQCQVDSQVTMMFWYRQQPGQSLTLIATANQGSEATYESGFVIDKFPISRPNLTFSTLTVSNMSPEDSSIYLCSVTLGGNTEAFFGQGTRLTVV.

This clonotype was recorded a few times. The chain joins TRBV19 to TRBJ1-1; D is uncertain. The germline V gene has CDR1 LNHDA and CDR2 SQIVND (reference sequence). This CDR3 contains 14 residues. Trimming took off 7 bases at V and 6 bases at J, with 18 bases between the two ends. CDR3 coding DNA: TGTGCCAGTATTGTCGGGCATACTGGGGCTGAAGCTTTCTTT. Translation: CASIVGHTGAEAFF.

CDR3: CASSLSLAGGRDTQYF. CDR3 in DNA: TGTGCCAGCAGCCTTAGCCTAGCGGGAGGTCGCGATACGCAGTATTTT. The chain carries TRBV14 and TRBJ2-3; 11 nucleotides line up with TRBD2. Looked up from germline, CDR1 is SGHDN and CDR2 is FVKESK. The CDR3 is made up of 16 amino acids. Trimming took 4 bases from V and 6 from J; bases not matched to a gene: 9.

The CDR3 spells CASSRRTEANEQFF. The CDR3 nucleotides read TGTGCCAGCAGCCGAAGGACAGAGGCCAATGAGCAGTTCTTC. The gene calls are TRBV13 and TRBJ2-1, with a possible D match to TRBD1 (6 bases). This CDR3 contains 14 residues. Trimming took off 5 bases at V and 6 bases at J, with 14 bases between the two ends. Germline CDR1 PRHDT, CDR2 FYEKMQ (reference sequence).

The chain uses TRBV5-1 and TRBJ2-5; 10 bases fit TRBD2. The length of the CDR3 is 15 residues. Trimming took 5 bases from V and 1 from J; bases not matched to a gene: 5. Germline V lookup: CDR1 SGHRS, CDR2 YFSETQ. The CDR3 loop reads CASRTSGISQETQYF. The CDR3 DNA follows: TGCGCCAGCAGAACTAGCGGGATAAGCCAAGAGACCCAGTACTTC. Variable domain in full (rest from reference TRBV5-1 and TRBJ2-5): KAGVTQTPRYLIKTRGQQVTLSCSPISGHRSVSWYQQTPGQGLQFLFEYFSETQRNKGNFPGRFSGRQFSNSRSEMNVSTLELGDSALYLCASRTSGISQETQYFGPGTRLLVL.

This clonotype was seen only a few times. The chain carries TRBV5-1 and TRBJ2-3, with 7 bases matching TRBD2. V gave up 3 bases and J gave up 2 bases; unmatched junction bases: 9. Germline V gene sequence: CDR1 SGHRS, CDR2 YFSETQ. This CDR3 region has 16 residues. The CDR3 DNA is TGCGCCAGCAGCTCATCGGAAGCGGGGATCACAGATACGCAGTATTTT. Translating it yields CASSSSEAGITDTQYF.

This clonotype showed up just a few times. V usage is TRBV29-1 and J usage is TRBJ2-5, with 11 bases fitting TRBD1. The CDR3 has 14 amino acids. Losses at the gene ends were 6 bases for V and 3 bases for J; bases not matched to a gene: 6. Germline V gene sequence: CDR1 SQVTM, CDR2 ANQGSEA. The CDR3 reads CSVEWDRGKETQYF. The CDR3 bases are TGCAGCGTCGAGTGGGACAGGGGGAAAGAGACCCAGTACTTC.

The chain recombines TRBV29-1 with TRBJ2-3, with TRBD1 matching over 9 bases. The CDR3 is 11 amino acids. The germline V gene encodes CDR1 SQVTM and CDR2 ANQGSEA. V gave up 7 bases and J gave up 4 bases; unmatched junction bases: 0. The CDR3 DNA follows: TGCAGCGGACAGGGGGCAGATACGCAGTATTTT. This translates into CSGQGADTQYF.

This clonotype showed up just a few times. V usage is TRBV12-3 or TRBV12-4 and J usage is TRBJ1-1, with D possibly TRBD1 on 5 matching bases. V lost 5 bases and J lost 8, with 18 bases in between. CDR3 length: 14 amino acids. The CDR3 DNA follows: TGTGCCAGCAGTCCTAGGGACCGACGACTCGAAGCTTTCTTT. Translated: CASSPRDRRLEAFF.

This clonotype was counted between two and nine times. For the CDR3, the DNA is TGCGCCAGCAGTTCTGGGGACAGGGGGCTCTATGAGCAGTTCTTC. This gives the protein CASSSGDRGLYEQFF. The chain carries TRBV10-1 and TRBJ2-1; TRBD1 aligns across 12 bases. V was pared by 5 bases and J by 8 bases, with 7 bases of the junction left unmatched. This CDR3 comprises 15 residues. The V gene's germline CDR1 is WNHNN and CDR2 SYGVQD (reference sequence).

The genes are TRBV7-2 and TRBJ1-5, with 11 bases lining up with TRBD1. This CDR3 has 15 amino acids. J lost 5 bases, V lost 5 bases, and 5 bases had no gene match. The V gene's germline CDR1 is SGHTA and CDR2 FQGNSA. CDR3 amino acids: CASSARTGGDQPQHF. CDR3 DNA sequence: TGTGCCAGCAGCGCGAGGACAGGGGGCGATCAGCCCCAGCATTTT.

This chain joins TRBV6-5 and TRBJ1-1, with D unresolved. CDR3 length equals 11 residues. Between the trimmed V and J ends, which lost 2 bases and 11 bases, there was a span of 9 bases. Per the germline V gene, CDR1 is MNHEY and CDR2 is SVGAGI. CDR3: CASSYMGMAFF. CDR3 bases: TGTGCCAGCAGTTACATGGGGATGGCTTTCTTT.

This clonotype was seen more than once but under ten times. CDR3 coding DNA: TGCGCCAGCAGTGATGCGGGGGGGGAGCTGTTTTTT. This translates into CASSDAGGELFF. The rearrangement joins TRBV10-1 to TRBJ2-2; a possible D gene is TRBD2 (6 bases). V gave up 3 bases and J gave up 8 bases, with 7 bases separating them. CDR3 length: 12 amino acids. Germline-derived CDR1 and CDR2 are WNHNN and SYGVQD (reference sequence).

The gene calls are TRBV15 and TRBJ1-6; TRBD1 is a possible D gene (6 bases). Per the germline V gene, CDR1 is LNHNV and CDR2 is YYDKDF (reference sequence). The CDR3 has 16 residues. The germline V and J ends were trimmed by 0 bases and 9 bases, with 15 bases remaining between them. The CDR3 sequence: CATSRDPGQGSSPLHF. CDR3 DNA: TGTGCCACCAGCAGAGATCCTGGTCAGGGGAGTTCACCCCTCCACTTT. The variable domain in full, completed from reference TRBV15 and TRBJ1-6, reads DAMVIQNPRYQVTQFGKPVTLSCSQTLNHNVMYWYQQKSSQAPKLLFHYYDKDFNNEADTPDNFQSRRPNTSFCFLDIRSPGLGDTAMYLCATSRDPGQGSSPLHFGNGTRLTVT.

The CDR3 protein is CASSLAATTDTQYF. For the CDR3, the DNA is TGTGCCAGCAGCTTAGCGGCGACAACAGATACGCAGTATTTT. The V gene is TRBV11-2, the J gene TRBJ2-3; D unresolved. CDR1 and CDR2 (germline): SGHAT, FQNNGV. The CDR3 runs to 14 residues. The ends were cut back, 1 base at V and 3 bases at J, with 8 bases in the middle.

The chain has TRBV6-2 or TRBV6-3 and TRBJ2-7; D not resolved. The CDR3 extends over 13 amino acids. Per the germline V gene, CDR1 is MNHEY and CDR2 is SVGEGT. Trimming removed 7 bases at V and 0 bases at J, with 10 bases between. The CDR3 bases are TGTGCCAGCACCCCAACACCCTCCTACGAGCAGTACGTC. Translated: CASTPTPSYEQYV.

V gene TRBV7-9 combines with J gene TRBJ2-1, with TRBD2 identical over 11 bases. Trimming cost V 4 bases and J 6 bases; bases outside gene matches: 5. CDR1 and CDR2 (germline): SEHNR, FQNEAQ (reference sequence). The CDR3 is 15 residues long. DNA for the CDR3: TGTGCCAGCAGCTCCGGGACTAGCGGCCCCAATGAGCAGTTCTTC. Translating gives CASSSGTSGPNEQFF.

The V gene is TRBV7-9, the J gene TRBJ1-4; no firm D call. Germline V lookup: CDR1 SEHNR, CDR2 FQNEAQ (reference sequence). The CDR3 totals 15 residues. Trimming pared 3 bases from V and 0 bases from J, leaving 8 bases between. DNA of the CDR3: TGTGCCAGCAGCTTGGTGGAAACAACTAATGAAAAACTGTTTTTT. Translating gives CASSLVETTNEKLFF.